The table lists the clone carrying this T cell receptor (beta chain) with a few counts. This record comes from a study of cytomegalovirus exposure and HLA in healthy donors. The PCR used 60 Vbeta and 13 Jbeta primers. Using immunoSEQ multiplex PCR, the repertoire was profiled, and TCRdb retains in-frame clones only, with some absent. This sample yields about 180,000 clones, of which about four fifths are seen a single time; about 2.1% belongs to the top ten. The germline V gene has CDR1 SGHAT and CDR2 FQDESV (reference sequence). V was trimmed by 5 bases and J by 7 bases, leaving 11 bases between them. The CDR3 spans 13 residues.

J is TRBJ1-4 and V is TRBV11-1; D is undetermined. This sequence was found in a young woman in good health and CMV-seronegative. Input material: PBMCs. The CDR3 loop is CASSPRSGEKLFF. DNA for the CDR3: TGTGCCAGCAGCCCCCGTTCGGGTGAAAAACTGTTTTTT.